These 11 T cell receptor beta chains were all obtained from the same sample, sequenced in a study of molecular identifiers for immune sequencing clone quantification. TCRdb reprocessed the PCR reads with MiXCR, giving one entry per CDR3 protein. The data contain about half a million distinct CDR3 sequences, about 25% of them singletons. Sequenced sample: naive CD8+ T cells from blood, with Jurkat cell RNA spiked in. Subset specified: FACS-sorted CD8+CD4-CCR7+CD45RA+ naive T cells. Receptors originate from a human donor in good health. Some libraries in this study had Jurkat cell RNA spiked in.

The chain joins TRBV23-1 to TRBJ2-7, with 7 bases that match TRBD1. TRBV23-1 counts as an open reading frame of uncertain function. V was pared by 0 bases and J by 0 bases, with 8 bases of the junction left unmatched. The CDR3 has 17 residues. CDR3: CASSQSNNRGNSYEQYF. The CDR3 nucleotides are TGCGCCAGCAGTCAATCCAATAACAGGGGTAACTCCTACGAGCAGTACTTC.

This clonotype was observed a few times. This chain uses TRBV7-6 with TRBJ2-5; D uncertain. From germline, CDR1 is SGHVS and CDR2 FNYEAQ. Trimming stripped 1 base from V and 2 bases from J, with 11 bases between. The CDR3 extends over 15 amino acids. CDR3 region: CASSLDDAVQETQYF. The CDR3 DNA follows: TGTGCCAGCAGCTTAGATGACGCGGTTCAAGAGACCCAGTACTTC.

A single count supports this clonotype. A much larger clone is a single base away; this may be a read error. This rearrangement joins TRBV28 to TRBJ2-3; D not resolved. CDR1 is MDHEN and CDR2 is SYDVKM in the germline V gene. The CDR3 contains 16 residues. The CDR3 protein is CATSVTQTVLADTQYF. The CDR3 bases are TGTGCCACCAGTGTCACCCAGACTGTGTTGGCAGATACGCAGTATTTT.

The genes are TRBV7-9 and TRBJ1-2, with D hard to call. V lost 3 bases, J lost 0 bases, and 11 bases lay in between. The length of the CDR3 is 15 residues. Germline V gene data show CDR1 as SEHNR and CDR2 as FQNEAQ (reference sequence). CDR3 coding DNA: TGTGCCAGCAGCTTGTTGATATGGACTAACTATGGCTACACCTTC. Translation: CASSLLIWTNYGYTF.

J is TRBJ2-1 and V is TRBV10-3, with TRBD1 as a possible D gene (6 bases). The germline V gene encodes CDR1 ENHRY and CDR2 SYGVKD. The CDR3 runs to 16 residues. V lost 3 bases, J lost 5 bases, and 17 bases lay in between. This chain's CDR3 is CAISDLRQVGDNEQFF. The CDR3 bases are TGTGCCATCAGTGACCTCAGACAGGTCGGGGACAATGAGCAGTTCTTC.

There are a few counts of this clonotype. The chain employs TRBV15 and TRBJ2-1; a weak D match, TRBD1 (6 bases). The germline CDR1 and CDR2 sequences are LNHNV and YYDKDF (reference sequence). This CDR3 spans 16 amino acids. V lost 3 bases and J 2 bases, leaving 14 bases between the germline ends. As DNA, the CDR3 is TGTGCCACCAGCAGTTCTTACAGGGATACCTACAATGAGCAGTTCTTC. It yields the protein CATSSSYRDTYNEQFF.

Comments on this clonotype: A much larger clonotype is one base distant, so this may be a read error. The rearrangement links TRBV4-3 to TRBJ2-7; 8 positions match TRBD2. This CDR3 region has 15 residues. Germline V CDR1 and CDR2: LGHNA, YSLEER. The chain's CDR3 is CASSEDRAGVYEQYF. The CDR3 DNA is TGCGCCAGCAGCGAAGATCGAGCGGGAGTCTACGAGCAGTACTTC.

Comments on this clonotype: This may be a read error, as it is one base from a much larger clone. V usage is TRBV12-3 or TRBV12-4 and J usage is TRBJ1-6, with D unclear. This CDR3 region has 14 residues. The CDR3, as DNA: TGTGCCGGCAGCCTAACAGAGTTTTATTCACCCCTCCACTTT. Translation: CAGSLTEFYSPLHF.

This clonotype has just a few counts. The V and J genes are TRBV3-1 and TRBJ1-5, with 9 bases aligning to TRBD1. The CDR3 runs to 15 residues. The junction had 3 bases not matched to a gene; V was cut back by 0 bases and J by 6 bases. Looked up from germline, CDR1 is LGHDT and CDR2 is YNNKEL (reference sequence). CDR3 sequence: CASSQEGTGPQPQHF. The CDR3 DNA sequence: TGTGCCAGCAGCCAAGAAGGGACAGGGCCTCAGCCCCAGCATTTT. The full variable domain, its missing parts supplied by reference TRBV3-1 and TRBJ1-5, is DTAVSQTPKYLVTQMGNDKSIKCEQNLGHDTMYWYKQDSKKFLKIMFSYNNKELIINETVPNRFSPKSPDKAHLNLHINSLELGDSAVYFCASSQEGTGPQPQHFGDGTRLSIL.

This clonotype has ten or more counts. The DNA of the CDR3 is TGCAGTGCTAGAGATGCCTACAGGGACTACGAGCAGTACTTC. It is translated as CSARDAYRDYEQYF. V usage is TRBV20-1 and J usage is TRBJ2-7, with D perhaps matching TRBD1 (6 bases). This CDR3 comprises 14 residues. Germline CDR1 reads DFQATT; CDR2 reads SNEGSKA (reference sequence). Between the trimmed V and J ends, which lost 0 bases and 3 bases, there was a span of 12 bases.

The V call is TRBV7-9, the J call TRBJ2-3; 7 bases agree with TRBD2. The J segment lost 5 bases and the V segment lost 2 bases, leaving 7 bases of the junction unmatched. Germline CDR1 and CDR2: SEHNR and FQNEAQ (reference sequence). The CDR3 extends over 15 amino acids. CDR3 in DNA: TGTGCCAGCAGCTTAATGGGAGGGCAACGAGATACGCAGTATTTT. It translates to CASSLMGGQRDTQYF.